This passage covers 5 T cell receptor beta chains from one sample sequenced in a study of cytomegalovirus exposure and HLA in healthy donors. Produced via immunoSEQ multiplex PCR; TCRdb's table is partial and in-frame only. Here the sample spans about 330,000 clones, about nine tenths being singletons. Material for sequencing was PBMCs. The receptors shown here come from a woman aged 30 to 39 in good health and CMV-seropositive.

The chain links TRBV28 to TRBJ2-7; D possibly matches TRBD1 or TRBD2 (6 bases each). This CDR3 is built from 13 residues. CDR1 MDHEN and CDR2 SYDVKM come from the germline V gene. V was trimmed by 7 bases and J by 4 bases, leaving 14 bases between them. CDR3 sequence: CASTGDIIYEQYF. The CDR3 region has the DNA TGTGCCAGCACGGGGGACATTATTTACGAGCAGTACTTC.

The chain links TRBV11-2 to TRBJ2-7; TRBD1 matches 7 bases. The CDR3 is made up of 15 amino acids. Losses at the gene ends were 1 base for V and 4 bases for J; bases not matched to a gene: 7. Germline loops: CDR1 SGHAT, CDR2 FQNNGV. CDR3 sequence: CASSLVPGQRYEQYF. Here the CDR3 DNA reads TGTGCCAGCAGCTTAGTCCCGGGACAGCGATACGAGCAGTACTTC.

The chain employs TRBV30 and TRBJ2-2; D remains ambiguous. The germline V and J ends were trimmed by 3 bases and 5 bases, with 10 bases remaining between them. Germline CDR1 and CDR2: GTSNPN and SVGIG (reference sequence). This CDR3 contains 13 residues. This chain's CDR3 is CAWRSVGTGELFF. CDR3 coding DNA: TGTGCCTGGAGAAGCGTGGGAACCGGGGAGCTGTTTTTT.

This chain links TRBV5-1 with TRBJ2-7, with D unclear. Trimming removed 0 bases at V and 1 base at J, with 8 bases between. CDR1 is SGHRS, CDR2 YFSETQ, per germline. The CDR3 loop spans 14 amino acids. The CDR3 protein is CASSLDGESYEQYF. DNA of the CDR3: TGCGCCAGCAGCTTGGACGGAGAGTCCTACGAGCAGTACTTC.

This chain connects TRBV19 to TRBJ2-2; maybe TRBD1 (6 bases). Germline CDR1 is LNHDA and CDR2 is SQIVND (reference sequence). The CDR3 totals 15 residues. The ends were cut back, 1 base at V and 0 bases at J, with 6 bases in the middle. The CDR3 is CASSIGQANTGELFF. The CDR3 nucleotides are TGTGCCAGTAGTATAGGACAGGCGAACACCGGGGAGCTGTTTTTT.